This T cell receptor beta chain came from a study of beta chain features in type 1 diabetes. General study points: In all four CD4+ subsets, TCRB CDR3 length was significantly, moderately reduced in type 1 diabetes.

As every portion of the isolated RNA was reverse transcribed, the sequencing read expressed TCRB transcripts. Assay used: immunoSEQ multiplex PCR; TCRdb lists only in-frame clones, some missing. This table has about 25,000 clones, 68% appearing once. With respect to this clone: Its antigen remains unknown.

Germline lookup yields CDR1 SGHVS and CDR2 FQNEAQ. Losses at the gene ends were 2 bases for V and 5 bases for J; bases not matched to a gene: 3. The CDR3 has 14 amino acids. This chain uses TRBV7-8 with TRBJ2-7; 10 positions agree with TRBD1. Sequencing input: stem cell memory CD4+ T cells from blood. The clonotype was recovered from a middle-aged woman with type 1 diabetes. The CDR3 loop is CASSLWDRGNEQYF. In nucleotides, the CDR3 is TGTGCCAGCAGCTTATGGGACAGGGGCAACGAGCAGTACTTC.